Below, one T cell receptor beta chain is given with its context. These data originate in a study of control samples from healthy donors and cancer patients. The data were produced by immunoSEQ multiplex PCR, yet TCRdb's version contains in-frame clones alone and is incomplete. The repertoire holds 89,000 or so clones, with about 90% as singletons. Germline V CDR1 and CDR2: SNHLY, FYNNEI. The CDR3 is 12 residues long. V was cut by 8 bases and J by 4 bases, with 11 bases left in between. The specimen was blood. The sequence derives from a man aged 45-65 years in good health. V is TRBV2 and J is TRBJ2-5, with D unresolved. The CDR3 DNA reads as TGTGCCAGCGGCCGGTCCCCAGAGACCCAGTACTTC. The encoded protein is CASGRSPETQYF.